Below are 10 T cell receptor beta chains sequenced from a single sample in a study of neoadjuvant anti-PD-1 for oral cavity cancer. The protocol was immunoSEQ multiplex PCR, while the TCRdb copy is restricted to in-frame clones and leaves out a portion. Among about 62,000 clones listed, approximately 79% were seen once. The sequencing used PBMCs, collected before nivolumab (anti-PD-1) treatment. These receptors all come from a person aged 35-79 years with oral cavity squamous cell carcinoma.

The chain employs TRBV30 and TRBJ2-2; no clear D gene. V shed 5 bases and J shed 1 base, with 5 bases lying between them. This CDR3 contains 12 residues. CDR1 is GTSNPN and CDR2 is SVGIG in the germline V gene (reference sequence). CDR3 residues: CAWDQNTGELFF. CDR3 sequence (DNA): TGTGCCTGGGACCAGAACACCGGGGAGCTGTTTTTT. Drawing the rest from reference TRBV30 and TRBJ2-2, the complete variable domain is SQTIHQWPATLVQPVGSPLSLECTVEGTSNPNLYWYRQAAGRGLQLLFYSVGIGQISSEVPQNLSASRPQDRQFILSSKKLLLSDSGFYLCAWDQNTGELFFGEGSRLTVL.

The chain has TRBV7-2 and TRBJ1-2; possibly TRBD1 for D (5 bases). There are 14 residues in the CDR3. The germline gives CDR1 SGHTA, CDR2 FQGNSA. Trimming took off 3 bases at V and 8 bases at J, with 16 bases between the two ends. CDR3 region: CASSFGRGSEGYTF. As DNA, the CDR3 is TGTGCCAGCAGCTTTGGGAGGGGAAGTGAAGGCTACACCTTC.

The rearrangement joins TRBV9 to TRBJ1-6; D perhaps matches TRBD1 (6 bases). V was shortened by 0 bases and J by 9 bases, with 16 bases between the two germline ends. Germline V gene data show CDR1 as SGDLS and CDR2 as YYNGEE. This CDR3 is built from 16 residues. The CDR3 DNA is TGTGCCAGCAGCGTAGAAGGAGGGGGGCCAGGTTCACCCCTCCACTTT. It is translated as CASSVEGGGPGSPLHF. Drawing the rest from reference TRBV9 and TRBJ1-6, the complete variable domain is DSGVTQTPKHLITATGQRVTLRCSPRSGDLSVYWYQQSLDQGLQFLIQYYNGEERAKGNILERFSAQQFPDLHSELNLSSLELGDSALYFCASSVEGGGPGSPLHFGNGTRLTVT.

This clone came up once. The gene calls are TRBV7-9 and TRBJ2-3; 7 nucleotides match TRBD2. Unmatched junction bases numbered 7, after V lost 4 bases and J lost 3 bases. Per germline, CDR1 SEHNR and CDR2 FQNEAQ (reference sequence). The CDR3 runs 15 residues. The CDR3 here is CASSYAGGRTDTQYF. In nucleotides, the CDR3 is TGTGCCAGCAGCTATGCGGGCGGGAGAACAGATACGCAGTATTTT.

This rearrangement joins TRBV5-4 to TRBJ2-3; D perhaps matches TRBD1 (5 bases). The CDR3 length is 13 residues. Germline V CDR1 and CDR2: SGHNT, YYREEE (reference sequence). V shed 0 bases and J shed 4 bases, with 6 bases lying between them. CDR3 nucleotides: TGTGCCAGCAGCTTGGAAGGGGCAGATACGCAGTATTTT. Its protein product is CASSLEGADTQYF.

This sequence joins TRBV9 and TRBJ2-5; D possibly corresponds to TRBD2 (6 bases). There are 15 residues in the CDR3. V lost 3 bases to trimming and J lost 6 bases, with 18 bases between them. Germline values: CDR1 SGDLS, CDR2 YYNGEE. The CDR3 here is CASSAGGEIVKTQYF. CDR3 DNA: TGTGCCAGCAGCGCTGGAGGGGAAATAGTGAAGACCCAGTACTTC.

The CDR3: CASRTPRRPSLEQYF. CDR3 in DNA: TGTGCCAGCAGAACCCCACGTCGGCCCTCTCTCGAGCAGTACTTC. This sequence joins TRBV28 and TRBJ2-7, with D uncertain. The CDR3 contains 15 residues. Per germline, CDR1 MDHEN and CDR2 SYDVKM. Trimming pared 6 bases from V and 6 bases from J, leaving 21 bases between.

This chain connects TRBV21-1 to TRBJ1-5; the DNA was not used to check the table's D call, TRBD1. TRBV21-1 is a pseudogene segment. CDR3 size: 15 residues. The CDR3: CASSHEDRRNQPQHF. CDR3 in DNA: TGTGCCAGCAGCCACGAGGACAGGCGCAATCAGCCCCAGCATTTT.

The rearrangement uses TRBV5-1 and TRBJ2-7, with a tentative D call TRBD2 (6 bases). This CDR3 spans 18 amino acids. V was trimmed by 4 bases and J by 1 base, leaving 24 bases between them. CDR1 is SGHRS and CDR2 is YFSETQ in the germline V gene. The CDR3 DNA reads TGCGCCAGCAGCCGTCGTGCCGGGACTGCTCTTAAATCCTACGAGCAGTACTTC. Translated, it gives CASSRRAGTALKSYEQYF.

This chain links TRBV27 with TRBJ1-1; a possible D gene is TRBD1 (6 bases). V was trimmed by 2 bases and J by 5 bases, leaving 12 bases between them. Germline CDR1 reads MNHEY; CDR2 reads SMNVEV (reference sequence). This CDR3 is built from 14 residues. Written as DNA, the CDR3 is TGTGCCAGCAGTTTAGCCAGGGGAGCGACTGAAGCTTTCTTT. It encodes CASSLARGATEAFF.